A selection of T cell receptor beta chains follows, all from one sample in a study of T cell responses to AZD1222 COVID-19 vaccine. TCRdb's table, derived via immunoSEQ multiplex PCR, lists solely in-frame clones and lacks some. This table holds about 140,000 clones, about 90% found once. The input for sequencing was peripheral blood, taken 28 days after the second AZD1222 dose. The receptor set was obtained from an adult who received the AZD1222 COVID-19 vaccine. Both conserved end residues are part of each CDR3. Each record gives: CDR3 length, V gene, clone size, J gene, D gene, CDR3 protein, CDR3 DNA. The D gene is left open where the match is weak. Size values are once, few and many counts, or a class for expanded clones, and some rows have none.

13	TRBV11-2	.	TRBJ1-2	.	CASYGGLDDGYTF	TGTGCCAGCTATGGAGGTCTGGATGACGGCTACACCTTC
15	TRBV6-1	.	TRBJ2-3	TRBD2	CASSEIAGGTDTQYF	TGTGCCAGCAGTGAAATAGCGGGGGGGACAGATACGCAGTATTTT
14	TRBV10-3	.	TRBJ2-7	.	CAAGGVGVSVEQYF	TGTGCCGCCGGGGGAGTGGGAGTTAGTGTCGAGCAGTACTTC
11	TRBV9	once	TRBJ2-1	.	CASGVSREQFF	TGTGCCAGCGGAGTATCTAGAGAGCAGTTCTTC
14	TRBV9	.	TRBJ1-2	.	CASTALGANYGYTF	TGTGCCAGCACCGCACTTGGGGCTAACTATGGCTACACCTTC
16	TRBV3-1/TRBV3-2	.	TRBJ1-6	.	CASSQDGARGNSPLHF	TGTGCCAGCAGCCAAGATGGGGCAAGGGGGAATTCACCCCTCCACTTT
14	TRBV28	.	TRBJ1-1	.	CASRPGTMNTEAFF	TGTGCCAGCAGACCAGGGACCATGAACACTGAAGCTTTCTTT
15	TRBV6-2/TRBV6-3	.	TRBJ2-7	.	CASSSYSPGTYEQYF	TGTGCCAGCAGTTCTTATTCCCCGGGTACCTACGAGCAGTACTTC
17	TRBV5-4	.	TRBJ2-4	.	CASSPPGRPGSKNIQYF	TGTGCCAGCAGCCCCCCGGGTAGGCCGGGCAGCAAAAACATTCAGTACTTC
18	TRBV7-2	.	TRBJ2-1	.	CASSLVRLMEGGENEQFF	TGTGCCAGCAGCTTAGTACGACTCATGGAGGGGGGGGAGAATGAGCAGTTCTTC
15	TRBV27	.	TRBJ2-7	.	CASSFFGQSNYEQYF	TGTGCCAGCAGTTTTTTCGGACAATCTAACTACGAGCAGTACTTC
13	TRBV6-4	.	TRBJ1-2	.	CASTGGEASGYTF	TGTGCCAGCACGGGAGGGGAGGCTAGCGGCTACACCTTC
16	TRBV10-1	.	TRBJ2-1	.	CASSDSARSRGNEQFF	TGCGCCAGCAGCGATTCTGCCCGAAGTCGGGGCAATGAGCAGTTCTTC
11	TRBV29-1	.	TRBJ1-2	TRBD1	CSVQGAGGYTF	TGCAGCGTACAGGGGGCGGGTGGCTACACCTTC
17	TRBV7-6	.	TRBJ2-2	.	CASSLESIVTNTGELFF	TGTGCCAGCAGCTTAGAGTCGATTGTAACGAACACCGGGGAGCTGTTTTTT
16	TRBV3-1/TRBV3-2	.	TRBJ1-3	.	CASSQSLGYPGNTIYF	TGTGCCAGCAGCCAATCTCTAGGGTACCCTGGAAACACCATATATTTT
17	TRBV10-2	.	TRBJ1-2	TRBD1	CASSGKGQGTHNYGYTF	TGCGCCAGCAGTGGCAAGGGACAGGGGACTCATAACTATGGCTACACCTTC
14	TRBV2	.	TRBJ2-1	.	CASRVGHTSNEQFF	TGTGCCAGCAGAGTGGGACACACGAGCAATGAGCAGTTCTTC
15	TRBV13	once	TRBJ2-7	TRBD2	CASSSRTSGSYEQYF	TGTGCCAGCAGCTCGCGGACTAGCGGGTCCTACGAGCAGTACTTC
16	TRBV7-2	.	TRBJ1-2	TRBD1	CASSRPPTGGGHGYTF	TGTGCCAGCAGCCGCCCACCGACAGGGGGTGGTCATGGCTACACCTTC
18	TRBV14	.	TRBJ1-4	.	CASSRGFLGAATNEKLFF	TGTGCCAGCAGCCGAGGTTTTCTGGGGGCCGCAACTAATGAAAAACTGTTTTTT
15	TRBV2	once	TRBJ1-5	TRBD1	CASSGQGFGNQPQHF	TGTGCCAGCAGTGGACAGGGGTTTGGCAATCAGCCCCAGCATTTT
15	TRBV5-8	.	TRBJ2-4	.	CASSLRGRGSNIQYF	TGTGCCAGCAGCTTGCGGGGCAGGGGAAGCAACATTCAGTACTTC
12	TRBV7-6	.	TRBJ2-7	.	CASSTYTAEQYF	TGTGCCAGCAGCACGTACACCGCCGAGCAGTACTTC
15	TRBV11-3	.	TRBJ2-1	.	CASSPRRSQYNEQFF	TGTGCCAGCAGCCCCCGTAGGAGCCAATACAATGAGCAGTTCTTC
14	TRBV27	.	TRBJ2-1	.	CASSLAPQGNEQFF	TGTGCCAGCAGTTTAGCACCCCAGGGAAATGAGCAGTTCTTC
13	TRBV19	.	TRBJ1-1	.	CASSHLRITEAFF	TGTGCCAGTAGCCACCTGCGGATCACTGAAGCTTTCTTT
13	TRBV18	.	TRBJ1-1	.	CASSPLRGTEAFF	TGTGCCAGCTCACCCCTCCGGGGGACTGAAGCTTTCTTT
15	TRBV30	.	TRBJ1-4	TRBD1	CAWSVGQGAGEKLFF	TGTGCCTGGAGTGTAGGCCAGGGGGCAGGTGAAAAACTGTTTTTT
15	TRBV3-1/TRBV3-2	.	TRBJ1-1	TRBD1	CASSQRTGGFTEAFF	TGTGCCAGCAGCCAGAGGACAGGGGGCTTTACTGAAGCTTTCTTT
13	TRBV2	.	TRBJ1-1	.	CASSGGMNTEAFF	TGTGCCAGCAGTGGAGGGATGAACACTGAAGCTTTCTTT
17	TRBV7-2	.	TRBJ2-5	.	CASSLDVYTTYGETQYF	TGTGCCAGCAGCTTAGATGTCTACACGACCTATGGGGAGACCCAGTACTTC
15	TRBV2	.	TRBJ1-2	TRBD1	CASSERGRGEYGYTF	TGTGCCAGCAGTGAGAGAGGCAGGGGGGAATATGGCTACACCTTC
12	TRBV30	.	TRBJ1-2	.	CAWSRGGRGYTF	TGTGCCTGGAGCCGCGGGGGCCGTGGCTACACCTTC
13	TRBV9	once	TRBJ2-7	TRBD1	CASSVVSGGEQYF	TGTGCCAGCAGCGTAGTGTCAGGGGGCGAGCAGTACTTC
15	TRBV25-1	.	TRBJ2-7	TRBD1	CASSDPRSGGYEQYF	TGTGCCAGCAGTGATCCCCGGTCAGGGGGCTACGAGCAGTACTTC
15	TRBV5-3	.	TRBJ2-7	.	CARSLVSQAYYEQYF	TGTGCCAGAAGCTTGGTTTCGCAGGCTTACTACGAGCAGTACTTC